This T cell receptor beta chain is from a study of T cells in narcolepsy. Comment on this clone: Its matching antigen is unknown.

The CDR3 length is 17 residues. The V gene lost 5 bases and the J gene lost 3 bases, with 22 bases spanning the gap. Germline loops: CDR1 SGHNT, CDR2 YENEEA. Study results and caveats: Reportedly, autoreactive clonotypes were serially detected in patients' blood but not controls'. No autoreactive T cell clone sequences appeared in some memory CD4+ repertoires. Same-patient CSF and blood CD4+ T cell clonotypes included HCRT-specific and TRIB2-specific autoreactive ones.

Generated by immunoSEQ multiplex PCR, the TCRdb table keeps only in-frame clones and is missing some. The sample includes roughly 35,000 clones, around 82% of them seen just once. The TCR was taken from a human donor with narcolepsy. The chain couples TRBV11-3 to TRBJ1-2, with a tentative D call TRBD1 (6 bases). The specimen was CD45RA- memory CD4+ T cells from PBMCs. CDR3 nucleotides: TGTGCCAGCAGCCCGAAGGCCATTTTCGGGGGCTACTATGGCTACACCTTC. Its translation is CASSPKAIFGGYYGYTF.